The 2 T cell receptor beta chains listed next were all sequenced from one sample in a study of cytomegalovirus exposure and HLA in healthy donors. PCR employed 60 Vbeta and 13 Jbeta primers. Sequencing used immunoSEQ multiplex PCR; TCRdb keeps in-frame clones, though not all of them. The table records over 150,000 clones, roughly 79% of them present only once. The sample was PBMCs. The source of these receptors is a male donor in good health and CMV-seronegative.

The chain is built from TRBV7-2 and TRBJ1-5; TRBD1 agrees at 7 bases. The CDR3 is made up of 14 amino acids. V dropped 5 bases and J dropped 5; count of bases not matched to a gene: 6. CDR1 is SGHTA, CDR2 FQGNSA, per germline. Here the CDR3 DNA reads TGTGCCAGCAGCCCCGGACAGGAGGATCAGCCCCAGCATTTT. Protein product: CASSPGQEDQPQHF. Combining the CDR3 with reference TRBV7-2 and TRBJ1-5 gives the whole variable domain GAGVSQSPSNKVTEKGKDVELRCDPISGHTALYWYRQSLGQGLEFLIYFQGNSAPDKSGLPSDRFSAERTGGSVSTLTIQRTQQEDSAVYLCASSPGQEDQPQHFGDGTRLSIL.

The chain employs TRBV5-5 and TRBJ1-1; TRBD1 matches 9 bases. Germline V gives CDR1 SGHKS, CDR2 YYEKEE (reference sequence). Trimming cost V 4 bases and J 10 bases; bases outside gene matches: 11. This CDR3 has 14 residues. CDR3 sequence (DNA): TGTGCCAGCAGCACCTGGACAGGGGCGGCGGCAGCTTTCTTT. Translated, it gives CASSTWTGAAAAFF.